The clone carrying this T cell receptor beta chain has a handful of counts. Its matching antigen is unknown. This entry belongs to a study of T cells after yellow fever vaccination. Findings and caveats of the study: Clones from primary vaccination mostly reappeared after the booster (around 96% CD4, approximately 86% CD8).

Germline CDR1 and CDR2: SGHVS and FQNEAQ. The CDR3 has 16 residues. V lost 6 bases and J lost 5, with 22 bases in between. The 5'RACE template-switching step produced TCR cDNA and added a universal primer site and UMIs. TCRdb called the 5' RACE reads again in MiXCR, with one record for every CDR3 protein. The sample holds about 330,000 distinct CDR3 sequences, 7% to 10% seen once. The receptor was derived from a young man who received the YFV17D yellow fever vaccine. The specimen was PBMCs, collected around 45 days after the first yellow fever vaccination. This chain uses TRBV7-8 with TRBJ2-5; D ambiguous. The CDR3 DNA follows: TGTGCCAGCAGAAATCCTTATGGCAAAAAGGCGGAGACCCAGTACTTC. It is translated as CASRNPYGKKAETQYF.